This T cell receptor (beta chain) was retrieved from a study of shared clonotypes between healthy human individuals. Whole-study results and caveats: Donor clonotype sharing was expected to depend on sequencing depth.

CDR3 length equals 15 residues. The germline gives CDR1 SGHAT, CDR2 FQNNGV. Trimming took 4 bases from V and 2 from J, leaving 15 bases between them. Turning to this clone: The antigen is not known.

Using immunoSEQ multiplex PCR, the repertoire was profiled, and TCRdb retains in-frame clones only, with some absent. The sample carries roughly 1,800,000 clones, roughly 94% recorded once. CD45RO-negative, CCR7-positively selected cells formed the naive CD8 fraction, excluding terminally differentiated effector memory CD45RA+ cells. Sample: naive CD8+ T cells sorted from blood. The receptor was derived from a man between 18 and 29 years old in good health. J is TRBJ2-7 and V is TRBV11-2; D is unresolved. For the CDR3, the DNA is TGTGCCAGCAGCTACACACTCGGAATCGCCTACGAGCAGTACTTC. This sequence encodes CASSYTLGIAYEQYF.